Listed below are T cell receptor beta chains from one sample, sequenced in a study of CD8+ T cells in alopecia areata. The table came from immunoSEQ multiplex PCR; TCRdb's copy has only in-frame clones and leaves some out. There are some 220,000 clones in the sample; under 60% occur only once, and about 1.4% lies in the top ten. Sequences were derived from CD4+ T cells sorted from blood, sampled at week 4, from a patient treated with tofacitinib. The origin of the receptors is a human donor with alopecia areata. Both conserved end residues are part of each CDR3. The order of the fields is V gene, D gene, J gene, clone size, CDR3 DNA, CDR3 protein. A D gene is named only where the DNA matches it firmly. Rows give clone size only sometimes, using once, few, many, or a class for an expanded clone.

TRBV29-1	NA	TRBJ2-5	NA	TGCAGCGTTGAATTGAGGGAGACCCAGTACTTC	CSVELRETQYF
TRBV5-1	NA	TRBJ2-3	many	TGCGCCAGCAGCTTTAGTACTAGGGACGGTACGCAGTATTTT	CASSFSTRDGTQYF
TRBV18	NA	TRBJ2-1	NA	TGTGCCAGCTCACCGCTCGACAGGTCAAGTGAGCAGTTCTTC	CASSPLDRSSEQFF
TRBV29-1	TRBD2	TRBJ2-3	NA	TGCAGCGTTGAGTTGGTGGGCGGACTAGCGGGGGCAGATACGCAGTATTTT	CSVELVGGLAGADTQYF
TRBV11-3	NA	TRBJ1-1	NA	TGTGCCAGCAGCTTAGGTGGGAACACTGAAGCTTTCTTT	CASSLGGNTEAFF
TRBV29-1	TRBD1	TRBJ1-1	NA	TGCAGCGTCTCGGACAGGGGGCGACGGAACACTGAAGCTTTCTTT	CSVSDRGRRNTEAFF
TRBV4-3	TRBD1	TRBJ2-7	NA	TGCGCCAGCAGCCTGGACAGGGGTGGCGAGCAGTACTTC	CASSLDRGGEQYF
TRBV6-1	TRBD2	TRBJ2-3	NA	TGTGCCAGCAGTGCAATAGCGGGGGGCCGCACAGATACGCAGTATTTT	CASSAIAGGRTDTQYF
TRBV29-1	TRBD1	TRBJ2-1	NA	TGCAGCGGCCTACCGGGACAGGGATCGTGGGGCACGAATGAGCAGTTCTTC	CSGLPGQGSWGTNEQFF
TRBV29-1	NA	TRBJ1-2	NA	TGCAGCGTTGTCGCCGGCAGCTATGGCTACACCTTC	CSVVAGSYGYTF
TRBV7-9	TRBD2	TRBJ2-3	NA	TGTGCCACGGGGACTAGCGGTACGCTAGATACGCAGTATTTT	CATGTSGTLDTQYF
TRBV5-1	NA	TRBJ1-6	NA	TGCGCCAGCAACTTGGAAGCAGGGTCCAATAATTCACCCCTCCACTTT	CASNLEAGSNNSPLHF
TRBV7-3	NA	TRBJ1-1	few	TGTGCCAGCAGCTGGGGGCGGGACACTGAAGCTTTCTTT	CASSWGRDTEAFF